This paragraph reports one TCR beta chain. Its target antigen remains unknown. Base quality data are lacking; no much larger clone is found one base away. The data originate from a study of T-cell reconstitution after alpha-beta-depleted transplantation in children (dated by TCRdb to about 2016). About the investigation overall: Using TCR repertoire profiling, the study quantitatively followed how T-cell immune reconstitution unfolded in children after TCRalphabeta/CD19-depleted allogeneic hematopoietic cell transplantation. Broader findings and caveats from the paper: The apparently early alphabetaT-cell count recovery about two months after transplant was reportedly dependent on only several hundred rapidly expanded clones derived from non-depleted graft cells. In some patients, high TCRbeta diversity at day 60 was attributed to recipient T cells and intrathymic progenitors that had survived conditioning. The frequencies of hyperexpanded clones fell over the following months, and after one year, T-cell counts and TCRbeta diversity were mostly attributed to newly produced T cells.

CDR1 SGHAT and CDR2 FQNNGV were looked up in the germline V gene. Relative to germline, V is missing 0 bases and J is missing 6 bases, with 9 bases of the junction outside any gene match. There are 19 amino acids in the CDR3, from cysteine to phenylalanine inclusive. Only the CDR3 portion is preserved as DNA: 57 bases, with reading frame beginning at the first base. Library generation was performed with PCR. The listed sequencing device is Illumina HiSeq 2500. Molecular barcoding was employed in the preparation of TCR libraries, with unique molecular identifiers being used to normalize TCRbeta repertoire quantification. TCRdb trimmed the raw reads at Q25, called clones with MiXCR and kept productive beta chains. Rows with a matching CDR3 protein are joined into one entry that keeps the most common DNA and genes. The sample yields about 580,000 distinct CDR3 sequences; about 23% were counted once. About 14% of the sample is in the top ten clones.

The treatment or condition label corresponds to: allogeneic hematopoietic cell transplantation with graft depleted of TCRalphabeta T cells and CD19 B cells. The transplant recipients were children given TCRalphabeta/CD19-depleted allogeneic hematopoietic cell grafts. This TCR came from a boy in the first two years of life who had a stem cell transplant for acute myeloid leukemia, so the T cells may come from the graft donor. The starting material was PBMCs, mostly from graft donor cells, obtained 360 days after TCRalphabeta/CD19-depleted stem cell transplant. In this chain, TRBV11-2 is recombined with TRBJ2-3, with TRBD2 matching 16 junction bases. The DNA sequence is TGTGCCAGCAGCTTAGAACGCCGGGGGACTAGCGGGGGGGATGATACGCAGTATTTT. It specifies CASSLERRGTSGGDDTQYF.